The clone carrying this TCR beta chain was recorded a few times. Its antigen remains unidentified. The germline gives CDR1 SQVTM, CDR2 ANQGSEA. CDR3 length: 12 amino acids. V lost 3 bases and J lost 4, with 9 bases in between. The data were obtained in a study of blood T cells in healthy people across ages. General study results and limits: In older individuals, TCR beta diversity per million T cells was lower, falling roughly linearly with age. Fewer expanded clones and more diversity marked long-lived versus aged donors.

Sample-barcoded 5' priming and a J-beta primer mix drove a second PCR of about 6 to 12 cycles. One entry per CDR3 protein, called by TCRdb with MiXCR from the 5' RACE reads. The sample shows hundreds of thousands of distinct CDR3 sequences, around two fifths of them seen only once. The draw of peripheral blood yielded ten milliliters from each donor. Sequencing was carried out using blood. This TCR was sampled from a man aged 55 to 70 in good health. V is TRBV29-1 and J is TRBJ1-2; no definite D call. This CDR3 reads CSVDKGTYGYTF. CDR3 sequence (DNA): TGCAGCGTTGACAAAGGTACCTATGGCTACACCTTC.